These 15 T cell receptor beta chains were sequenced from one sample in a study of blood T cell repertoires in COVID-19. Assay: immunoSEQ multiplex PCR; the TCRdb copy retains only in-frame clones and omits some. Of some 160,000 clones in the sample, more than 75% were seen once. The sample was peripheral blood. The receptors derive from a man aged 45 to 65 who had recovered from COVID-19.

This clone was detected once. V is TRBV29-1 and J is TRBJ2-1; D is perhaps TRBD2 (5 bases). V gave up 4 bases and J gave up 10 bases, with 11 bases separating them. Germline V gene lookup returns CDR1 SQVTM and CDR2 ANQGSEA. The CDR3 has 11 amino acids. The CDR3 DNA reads TGCAGCGTTGGATGGGAGAAAGAGCAGTTCTTC. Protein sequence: CSVGWEKEQFF.

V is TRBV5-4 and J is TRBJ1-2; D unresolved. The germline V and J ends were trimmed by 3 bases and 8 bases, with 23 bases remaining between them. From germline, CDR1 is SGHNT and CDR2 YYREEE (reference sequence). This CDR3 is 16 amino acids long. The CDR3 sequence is CASSSLISRGPGGYTF. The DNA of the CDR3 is TGTGCCAGCAGCTCACTAATAAGCCGCGGGCCGGGGGGCTACACCTTC.

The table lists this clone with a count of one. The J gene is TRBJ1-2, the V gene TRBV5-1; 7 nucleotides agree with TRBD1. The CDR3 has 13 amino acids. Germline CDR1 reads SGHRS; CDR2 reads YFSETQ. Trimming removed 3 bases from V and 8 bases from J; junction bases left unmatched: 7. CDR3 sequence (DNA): TGCGCCAGCAGCTCCTATGGACAGGACGGCTACACCTTC. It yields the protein CASSSYGQDGYTF. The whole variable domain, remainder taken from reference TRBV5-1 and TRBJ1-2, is KAGVTQTPRYLIKTRGQQVTLSCSPISGHRSVSWYQQTPGQGLQFLFEYFSETQRNKGNFPGRFSGRQFSNSRSEMNVSTLELGDSALYLCASSSYGQDGYTFGSGTRLTVV.

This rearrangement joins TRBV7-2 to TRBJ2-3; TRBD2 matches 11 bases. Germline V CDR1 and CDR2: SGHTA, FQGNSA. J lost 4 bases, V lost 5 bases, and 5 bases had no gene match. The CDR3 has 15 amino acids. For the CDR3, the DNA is TGTGCCAGCAGCGTACTAGCGGGAGCGGCAGATACGCAGTATTTT. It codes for CASSVLAGAADTQYF.

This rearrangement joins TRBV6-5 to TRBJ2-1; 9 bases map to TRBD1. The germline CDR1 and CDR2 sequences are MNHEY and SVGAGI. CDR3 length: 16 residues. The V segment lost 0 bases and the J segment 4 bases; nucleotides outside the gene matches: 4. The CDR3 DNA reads TGTGCCAGCAGTTACTCGAACGGACAGGGGTACAATGAGCAGTTCTTC. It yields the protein CASSYSNGQGYNEQFF.

CDR3 DNA sequence: TGTGCCAGCAGTGACGCCTTGACAGGGGGCCACAATGAGCAGTTCTTC. Its translation: CASSDALTGGHNEQFF. The chain uses TRBV6-4 and TRBJ2-1, with 10 positions matching TRBD1. After removal of 2 bases from V and 5 bases from J, the junction contained 6 bases not matched to a gene. The CDR3 runs 16 residues. The germline gives CDR1 MRHNA, CDR2 SNTAGT.

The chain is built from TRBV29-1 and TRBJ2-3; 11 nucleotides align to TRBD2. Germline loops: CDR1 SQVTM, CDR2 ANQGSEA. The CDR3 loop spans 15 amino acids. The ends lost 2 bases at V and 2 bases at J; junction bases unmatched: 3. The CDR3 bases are TGCAGCGTTGAAACTAGCGGGGGTAACACAGATACGCAGTATTTT. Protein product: CSVETSGGNTDTQYF.

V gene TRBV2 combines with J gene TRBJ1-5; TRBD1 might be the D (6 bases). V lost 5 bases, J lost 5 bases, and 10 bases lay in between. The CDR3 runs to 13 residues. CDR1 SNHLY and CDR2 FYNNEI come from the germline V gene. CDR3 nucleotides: TGTGCCAGCAGTCGGGACAACCATCAGCCCCAGCATTTT. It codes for CASSRDNHQPQHF.

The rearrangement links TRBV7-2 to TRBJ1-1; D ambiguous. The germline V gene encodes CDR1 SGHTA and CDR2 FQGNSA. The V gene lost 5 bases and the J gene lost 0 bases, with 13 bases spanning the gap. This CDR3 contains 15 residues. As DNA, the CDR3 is TGTGCCAGCAGCCGGGAAGGAAGCATGAACACTGAAGCTTTCTTT. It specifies CASSREGSMNTEAFF.

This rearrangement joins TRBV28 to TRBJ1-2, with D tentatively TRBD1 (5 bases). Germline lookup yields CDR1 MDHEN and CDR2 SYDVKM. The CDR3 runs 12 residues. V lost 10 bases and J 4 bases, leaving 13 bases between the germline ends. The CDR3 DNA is TGTGCCACACAAGGGGTTGGCTATGGCTACACCTTC. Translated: CATQGVGYGYTF.

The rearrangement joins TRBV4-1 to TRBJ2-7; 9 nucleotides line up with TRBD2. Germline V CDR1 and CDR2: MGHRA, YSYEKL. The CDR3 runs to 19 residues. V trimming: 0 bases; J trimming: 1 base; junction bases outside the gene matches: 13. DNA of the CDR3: TGCGCCAGCAGCCAAGATCCCGGCACTTCCGCGGGAGGGTCCTACGAGCAGTACTTC. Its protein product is CASSQDPGTSAGGSYEQYF.

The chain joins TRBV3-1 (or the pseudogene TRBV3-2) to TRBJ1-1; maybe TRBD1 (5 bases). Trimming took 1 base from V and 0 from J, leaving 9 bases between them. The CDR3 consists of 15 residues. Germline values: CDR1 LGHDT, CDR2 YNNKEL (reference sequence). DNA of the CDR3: TGTGCCAGCAGCCAAGGGAGGGGACTGAACACTGAAGCTTTCTTT. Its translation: CASSQGRGLNTEAFF.

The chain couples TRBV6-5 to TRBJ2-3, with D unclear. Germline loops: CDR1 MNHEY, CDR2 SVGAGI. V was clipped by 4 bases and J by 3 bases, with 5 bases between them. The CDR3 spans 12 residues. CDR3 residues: CASSSLTDTQYF. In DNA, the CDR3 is TGTGCCAGCAGTTCCCTTACAGATACGCAGTATTTT.

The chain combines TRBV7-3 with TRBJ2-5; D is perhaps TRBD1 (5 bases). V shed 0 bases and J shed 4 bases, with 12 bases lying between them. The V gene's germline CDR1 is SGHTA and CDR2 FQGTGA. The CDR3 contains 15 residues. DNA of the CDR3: TGTGCCAGCAGCTTAACCAGGGCCGAAGGAGAGACCCAGTACTTC. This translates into CASSLTRAEGETQYF.

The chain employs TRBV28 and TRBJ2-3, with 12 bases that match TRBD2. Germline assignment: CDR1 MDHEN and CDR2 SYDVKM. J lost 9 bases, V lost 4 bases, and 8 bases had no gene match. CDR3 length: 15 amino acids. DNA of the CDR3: TGTGCCAGCAGTTCATCCGGGACTAGCGGGCAGACGCAGTATTTT. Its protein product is CASSSSGTSGQTQYF.